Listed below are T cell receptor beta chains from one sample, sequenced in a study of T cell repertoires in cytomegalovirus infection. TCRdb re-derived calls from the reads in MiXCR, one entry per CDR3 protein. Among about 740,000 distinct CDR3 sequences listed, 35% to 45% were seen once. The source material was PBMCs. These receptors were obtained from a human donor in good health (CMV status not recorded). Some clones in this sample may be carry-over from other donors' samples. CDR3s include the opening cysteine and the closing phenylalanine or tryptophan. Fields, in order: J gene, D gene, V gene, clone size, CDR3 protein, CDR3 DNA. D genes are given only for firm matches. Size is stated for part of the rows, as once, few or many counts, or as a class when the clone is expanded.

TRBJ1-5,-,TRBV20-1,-,CSATRPDSSSNRPQHF,TGCAGTGCAACCCGACCTGACAGTTCGAGCAATCGGCCCCAGCATTTT
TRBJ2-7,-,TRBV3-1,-,CASSQRHYEQYF,TGTGCCAGCAGCCAAAGGCACTACGAGCAGTACTTC
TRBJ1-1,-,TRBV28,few,CASILLRRSTEAFF,TGTGCCAGCATTCTTCTAAGAAGGAGCACTGAAGCTTTCTTT
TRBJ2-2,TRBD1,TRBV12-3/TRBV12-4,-,CASSFFGTGYTGELFF,TGTGCCAGCAGTTTCTTCGGGACAGGGTACACCGGGGAGCTGTTTTTT
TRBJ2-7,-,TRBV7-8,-,CASSRPGRAYEQYF,TGTGCCAGCAGCCGACCGGGACGGGCCTACGAGCAGTACTTC
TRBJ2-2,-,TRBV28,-,CASSPFYTGELFF,TGTGCCAGCAGCCCCTTCTACACCGGGGAGCTGTTTTTT
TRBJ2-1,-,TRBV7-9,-,CASSGWRGRYNEQFF,TGTGCCAGCAGCGGGTGGCGGGGACGATACAATGAGCAGTTCTTC
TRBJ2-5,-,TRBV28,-,CASSTLGQRQETQYF,TGTGCCAGCAGCACCCTGGGCCAACGGCAAGAGACCCAGTACTTC
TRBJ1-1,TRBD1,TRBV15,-,CATSRDRGLGTEAFF,TGTGCCACCAGCAGAGACAGGGGGCTGGGCACTGAAGCTTTCTTT
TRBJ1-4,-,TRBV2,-,CASLPFLYATNEKLFF,TGTGCCAGCTTGCCCTTTTTATATGCAACTAATGAAAAACTGTTTTTT
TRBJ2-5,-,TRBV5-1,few,CASSLMGDQETQYF,TGCGCCAGCAGCTTGATGGGGGACCAAGAGACCCAGTACTTC
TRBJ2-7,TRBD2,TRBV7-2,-,CASIYRLAVEQYF,TGTGCCAGCATCTACCGACTAGCGGTCGAGCAGTACTTC
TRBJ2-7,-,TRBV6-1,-,CASSARESEQYF,TGTGCCAGCAGTGCAAGGGAATCCGAGCAGTACTTC
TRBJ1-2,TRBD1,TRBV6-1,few,CASRYRQGVINYGYTF,TGTGCCAGCAGATACCGACAGGGCGTAATCAACTATGGCTACACCTTC
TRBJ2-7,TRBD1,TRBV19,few,CASRSVTGGLYEQYF,TGTGCCAGTAGGTCCGTGACAGGGGGCCTCTACGAGCAGTACTTC
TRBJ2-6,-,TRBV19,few,CASSIDGTSGANVLTF,TGTGCCAGTAGTATCGACGGGACCTCTGGGGCCAACGTCCTGACTTTC
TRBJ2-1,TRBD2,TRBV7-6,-,CASSVWGGGGYNEQFF,TGTGCCAGCAGCGTATGGGGGGGGGGGGGCTACAATGAGCAGTTCTTC
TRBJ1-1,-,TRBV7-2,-,CASSLQSRPGTGNTEAFF,TGTGCCAGCAGCCTACAGAGCCGACCAGGGACGGGGAACACTGAAGCTTTCTTT
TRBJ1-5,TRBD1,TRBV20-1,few,CSARGPGTAHSNQPQHF,TGCAGTGCTAGAGGACCCGGGACAGCGCATTCGAATCAGCCCCAGCATTTT
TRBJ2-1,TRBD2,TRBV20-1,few,CSGGVPYNEQFF,TGCAGCGGGGGGGTCCCCTACAATGAGCAGTTCTTC
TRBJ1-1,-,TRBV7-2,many,CASSPPWGQNYTEAFF,TGTGCCAGCAGCCCCCCGTGGGGGCAGAACTACACTGAAGCTTTCTTT
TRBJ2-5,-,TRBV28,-,CASDRVGETQYF,TGTGCCAGCGATAGGGTCGGGGAGACCCAGTACTTC
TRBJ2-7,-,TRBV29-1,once,CSVEDLYEQYF,TGCAGCGTTGAAGATCTCTACGAGCAGTACTTC
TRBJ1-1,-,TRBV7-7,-,CASSADSNTEAFF,TGTGCTAGCAGCGCGGATTCGAACACTGAAGCTTTCTTT
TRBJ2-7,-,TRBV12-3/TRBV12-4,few,CASSLTGYAEQYF,TGTGCCAGCAGTTTAACGGGGTACGCAGAGCAGTACTTC
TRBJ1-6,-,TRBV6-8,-,CASSLVEASPRHF,TGTGCCAGCAGCCTCGTTGAGGCTTCACCCCGCCACTTT
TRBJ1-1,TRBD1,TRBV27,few,CASVSTGTGATEAFF,TGTGCCAGCGTCTCGACCGGGACAGGGGCCACTGAAGCTTTCTTT
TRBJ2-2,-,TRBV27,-,CASSLKRNTGELFF,TGTGCCAGCAGCCTCAAAAGGAACACCGGGGAGCTGTTTTTT
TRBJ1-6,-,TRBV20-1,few,CSAAGLRSSYNSPLHF,TGCAGTGCGGCAGGACTGAGAAGCTCCTATAATTCACCCCTCCACTTT
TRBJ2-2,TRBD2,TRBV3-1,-,CASSPHSLVLAGVPGELFF,TGTGCCAGCAGCCCCCACTCTCTTGTTCTAGCGGGAGTCCCCGGGGAGCTGTTTTTT
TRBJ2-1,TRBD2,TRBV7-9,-,CASSLERASDSGSGNEQFF,TGTGCCAGCAGCTTAGAGCGGGCCTCGGATAGCGGGAGTGGCAATGAGCAGTTCTTC
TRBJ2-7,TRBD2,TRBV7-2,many,CASSLVAGGDYEQYF,TGTGCCAGCAGCTTAGTGGCGGGAGGGGACTACGAGCAGTACTTC
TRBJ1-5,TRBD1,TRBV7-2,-,CASSFTGGHQPQHF,TGTGCCAGCAGCTTCACAGGGGGCCATCAGCCCCAGCATTTT
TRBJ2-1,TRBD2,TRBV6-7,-,CASSPSGRDEQFF,TGTGCCAGCAGTCCTAGCGGGAGAGACGAGCAGTTCTTC
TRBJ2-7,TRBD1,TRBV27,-,CASRNTGTGDHEQYF,TGTGCCAGCAGGAATACCGGGACAGGGGATCACGAGCAGTACTTC
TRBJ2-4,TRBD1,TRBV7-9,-,CASSRQGARDKNIQYF,TGTGCCAGCAGTCGTCAGGGGGCGCGAGACAAAAACATTCAGTACTTC
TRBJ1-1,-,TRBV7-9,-,CASSPRGWTEAFF,TGTGCCAGCAGCCCCCGAGGTTGGACTGAAGCTTTCTTT
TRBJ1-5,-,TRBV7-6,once,CASSSTTERNQPQHF,TGTGCCAGCAGCTCAACCACAGAGAGAAATCAGCCCCAGCATTTT
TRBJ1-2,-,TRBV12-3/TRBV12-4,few,CASSLYQGSNYGYTF,TGTGCCAGCAGTTTATATCAGGGGAGCAACTATGGCTACACCTTC
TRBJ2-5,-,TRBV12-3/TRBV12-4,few,CASRTIAGKQETQYF,TGTGCCAGCAGAACAATCGCAGGGAAACAAGAGACCCAGTACTTC
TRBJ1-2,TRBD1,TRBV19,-,CASSTTDRGQGYTF,TGTGCCAGTAGTACGACCGACAGGGGGCAAGGCTACACCTTC
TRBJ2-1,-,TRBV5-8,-,CASSLSGAGDEQFF,TGTGCCAGCAGCTTGAGCGGAGCCGGCGATGAGCAGTTCTTC